This TCR beta chain is from a study of blood T cell repertoires in COVID-19. Trimming pared 5 bases from V and 1 base from J, leaving 17 bases between. The CDR3 runs 16 residues. Germline CDR1 is SEHNR and CDR2 is FQNEAQ (reference sequence). Profiled with immunoSEQ multiplex PCR; TCRdb holds only in-frame clones, not every one. The sample consists of over 350,000 clones, approximately 91% of them appearing once. Cohort placement rested on clinical history that participants reported themselves. The sequence came from a woman in her thirties or forties who had been exposed to COVID-19. The source material was PBMCs or T cells enriched from blood (not recorded which). The chain combines TRBV7-9 with TRBJ2-5; D remains unclear. The CDR3 protein is CASSPSQRSFQETQYF. As DNA, the CDR3 is TGTGCCAGCAGCCCCTCTCAGAGGAGTTTCCAAGAGACCCAGTACTTC.